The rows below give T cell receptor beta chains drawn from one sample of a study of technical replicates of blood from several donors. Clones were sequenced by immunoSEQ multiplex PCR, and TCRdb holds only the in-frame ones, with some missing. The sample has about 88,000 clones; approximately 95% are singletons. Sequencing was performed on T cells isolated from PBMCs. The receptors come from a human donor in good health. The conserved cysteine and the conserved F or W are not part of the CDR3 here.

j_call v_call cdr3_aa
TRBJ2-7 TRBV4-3 ASSQDRRELIYEQY
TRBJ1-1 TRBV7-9 ASSSGFTEAF
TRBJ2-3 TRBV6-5 ASSYGGRSPDTQY
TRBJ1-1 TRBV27 ASSLEWQGTEAF
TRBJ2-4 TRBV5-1 ASSGIGDIQY
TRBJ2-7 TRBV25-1 ASSAGTSTYEQY
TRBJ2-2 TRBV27 ASRNLAGADTGELF
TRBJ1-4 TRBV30 AWLRTWDEKLF
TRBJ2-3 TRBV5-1 ASSSTGFPTDTQY
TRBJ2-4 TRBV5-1 ASSLPGQGTAQNIQY
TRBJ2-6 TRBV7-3 ASSPRRASGANVLT
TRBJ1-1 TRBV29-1 SVSEAF
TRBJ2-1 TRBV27 ASWRGTGGYNEQF
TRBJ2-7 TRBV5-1 ASSTGTSVTYEQY
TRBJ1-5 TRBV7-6 ASSSGTGSQPQH
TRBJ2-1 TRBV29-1 SVEGDRGSYNEQF